Listed here are 14 T cell receptor beta chains from one sample, sequenced in a study of T cell responses to AZD1222 COVID-19 vaccine. Sequencing was performed with immunoSEQ multiplex PCR; in TCRdb, only in-frame clones are kept and a portion is missing. The sample records 120,000 to 150,000 clones, around 91% being singletons. The sequenced sample was peripheral blood, obtained on day 0 of AZD1222 vaccination. These receptors were collected from an adult in good health.

This clone was detected once. The J gene is TRBJ2-7, the V gene TRBV7-9; D unclear. The CDR3 is 15 residues long. Trimming took 1 base from V and 1 from J, leaving 11 bases between them. The germline CDR1 and CDR2 sequences are SEHNR and FQNEAQ (reference sequence). CDR3 residues: CASSLDGGRSYEQYF. The CDR3 bases are TGTGCCAGCAGCTTAGATGGCGGACGATCCTACGAGCAGTACTTC.

The V gene is TRBV2, the J gene TRBJ2-5; D is possibly TRBD1 (5 bases). V lost 4 bases to trimming and J lost 0 bases, with 9 bases between them. CDR3 length: 14 amino acids. Germline V gene data show CDR1 as SNHLY and CDR2 as FYNNEI. The CDR3 DNA reads as TGTGCCAGCAGTGCCTACAGGAACCAAGAGACCCAGTACTTC. Translated, it gives CASSAYRNQETQYF.

The CDR3 loop reads CASSRITGAEQFF. As DNA, the CDR3 is TGTGCCAGTAGTCGGATTACGGGGGCTGAGCAGTTCTTC. The V and J genes are TRBV19 and TRBJ2-1; tentatively, D is TRBD1 or TRBD2 (6 bases each). This CDR3 comprises 13 residues. The germline V gene encodes CDR1 LNHDA and CDR2 SQIVND (reference sequence). V was cut by 5 bases and J by 9 bases, with 14 bases left in between.

This chain links TRBV4-2 with TRBJ2-7; D not certain. Germline CDR1 is LGHNA and CDR2 is YNFKEQ. V was trimmed by 1 base and J by 0 bases, leaving 4 bases between them. The CDR3 covers 13 residues. CDR3 DNA sequence: TGTGCCAGCAGCCAAGCTAACTCCTACGAGCAGTACTTC. This sequence encodes CASSQANSYEQYF.

The V gene is TRBV27, the J gene TRBJ1-2; TRBD1 matches 10 bases. Losses at the gene ends were 6 bases for V and 5 bases for J; bases not matched to a gene: 6. CDR3 length: 14 amino acids. Germline V gene sequence: CDR1 MNHEY, CDR2 SMNVEV (reference sequence). The CDR3 DNA reads TGTGCCAGCAGCCCCCGGGACAGGGGTTATGGCTACACCTTC. The encoded protein is CASSPRDRGYGYTF.

A few counts support this clone. CDR3 coding DNA: TGTGCCTCGGGTGGGCGCCCCCAAGATACGCAGTATTTT. This gives the protein CASGGRPQDTQYF. The chain employs TRBV7-3 and TRBJ2-3, with D unclear. Trimming stripped 11 bases from V and 5 bases from J, with 17 bases between. The germline CDR1 and CDR2 sequences are SGHTA and FQGTGA. The CDR3 is 13 residues long.

This chain links TRBV5-1 with TRBJ1-2; the D gene is possibly TRBD1 (5 bases). V shed 0 bases and J shed 6 bases, with 9 bases lying between them. This CDR3 region has 13 residues. CDR1 is SGHRS, CDR2 YFSETQ, per germline. The CDR3: CASSLAGLNGYTF. The CDR3 coding sequence is TGCGCCAGCAGCTTGGCAGGGCTCAATGGCTACACCTTC.

This clone was detected only a few times. This chain links TRBV7-2 with TRBJ2-7; D not resolved. V lost 1 base to trimming and J lost 3 bases, with 13 bases between them. The CDR3 is 15 amino acids. Germline V gene data show CDR1 as SGHTA and CDR2 as FQGNSA. For the CDR3, the DNA is TGTGCCAGCAGCTTAGGTCCAGCCGCCAACTACGAGCAGTACTTC. The encoded protein is CASSLGPAANYEQYF.

The chain links TRBV27 to TRBJ2-7, with TRBD2 matching 11 bases. With V trimmed by 6 bases and J by 4 bases, 8 bases remained unmatched. The germline V gene encodes CDR1 MNHEY and CDR2 SMNVEV (reference sequence). This CDR3 is built from 15 residues. The CDR3 DNA sequence: TGTGCCAGCAGGGCCGGGGCTAGCGGGAGGTACGAGCAGTACTTC. This gives the protein CASRAGASGRYEQYF.

The J gene is TRBJ2-1, the V gene TRBV5-1; tentative D call: TRBD2 (6 bases). The germline V gene has CDR1 SGHRS and CDR2 YFSETQ. Trimming took 3 bases from V and 8 from J, leaving 21 bases between them. The CDR3 covers 16 residues. The CDR3 spells CASSSQAGTGLHEQFF. The CDR3 DNA reads as TGCGCCAGCAGCTCACAAGCCGGGACTGGCCTGCATGAGCAGTTCTTC.

This clone was detected only once. This chain links TRBV5-1 with TRBJ2-5; the match to TRBD2 covers 7 bases. This CDR3 has 14 amino acids. Trimming removed 2 bases from V and 4 bases from J; junction bases left unmatched: 5. The germline CDR1 and CDR2 sequences are SGHRS and YFSETQ. The CDR3, as DNA: TGCGCCAGCAGCTTCGCGGGAGTGATAGAGACCCAGTACTTC. Protein product: CASSFAGVIETQYF.

The chain recombines TRBV10-2 with TRBJ1-5; the match to TRBD1 covers 7 bases. V was clipped by 4 bases and J by 0 bases; unmatched bases: 9. The CDR3 contains 17 residues. Germline V gene sequence: CDR1 WSHSY, CDR2 SAAADI. This CDR3 is CASSVTGDVYSNQPQHF. CDR3 bases: TGCGCCAGCAGTGTCACAGGGGACGTCTATAGCAATCAGCCCCAGCATTTT.

The J gene is TRBJ1-2, the V gene TRBV7-6, with D unclear. The CDR3 totals 13 residues. Trimming took off 4 bases at V and 6 bases at J, with 12 bases between the two ends. Looked up from germline, CDR1 is SGHVS and CDR2 is FNYEAQ. In DNA, the CDR3 is TGTGCCAGCAGCTCGTCCATCGGAAATGGCTACACCTTC. Encoded protein: CASSSSIGNGYTF.

The CDR3 reads CASSWYGTGGNEQFF. The CDR3, as DNA: TGTGCCAGCAGCTGGTATGGGACAGGGGGCAATGAGCAGTTCTTC. This chain joins TRBV5-6 and TRBJ2-1; 11 nucleotides agree with TRBD1. Germline V gene lookup returns CDR1 SGHDT and CDR2 YYEEEE. Unmatched junction bases numbered 5, after V lost 3 bases and J lost 6 bases. The CDR3 covers 15 residues.